Following are 29 T cell receptor beta chains from one sample sequenced in a study of T-cell memory formation after mild COVID-19. TCRdb redid the calling of the 5' RACE reads with MiXCR, one entry per CDR3 protein. The table records about 400,000 distinct CDR3 sequences, 18% of them present only once. Input material: PBMCs or a T cell subset sorted from them (not recorded which). These receptor sequences come from a man in his late teens or twenties who had mild COVID-19 (a few samples of this study predate the infection). Cell type and time point are not known.

This clonotype was seen at least ten times. The gene calls are TRBV6-5 and TRBJ2-6; unclear D gene. The germline CDR1 and CDR2 sequences are MNHEY and SVGAGI. The CDR3 is made up of 14 amino acids. V lost 0 bases and J lost 4, with 4 bases in between. This CDR3 reads CASSYSQGANVLTF. CDR3 nucleotide sequence: TGTGCCAGCAGTTACTCCCAGGGGGCCAACGTCCTGACTTTC.

This clonotype was detected a few times. J is TRBJ1-1 and V is TRBV7-2, with a possible D match to TRBD1 (5 bases). Trimming cost V 2 bases and J 4 bases, with 23 bases left between them. This CDR3 has 18 amino acids. The germline gives CDR1 SGHTA, CDR2 FQGNSA. CDR3 loop: CASSLKGSRSGESTEAFF. The DNA of the CDR3 is TGTGCCAGCAGCTTAAAGGGGAGCCGTAGCGGCGAGAGCACTGAAGCTTTCTTT.

This clonotype appeared a few times. This sequence joins TRBV29-1 and TRBJ2-1; a weak D match, TRBD1 (6 bases). Germline loops: CDR1 SQVTM, CDR2 ANQGSEA. CDR3 length: 16 residues. Trimming stripped 7 bases from V and 4 bases from J, with 23 bases between. The CDR3 nucleotides are TGCAGCGCCGAATCAACAGGGTCGAAAACGTACAATGAGCAGTTCTTC. It codes for CSAESTGSKTYNEQFF.

This clonotype has a handful of counts. The chain has TRBV19 and TRBJ2-7; D is perhaps TRBD1 or TRBD2 (6 bases each). This CDR3 contains 14 residues. V was pared by 6 bases and J by 6 bases, with 18 bases between. Germline V gene lookup returns CDR1 LNHDA and CDR2 SQIVND (reference sequence). The CDR3 loop reads CASSRTGAVREQYV. CDR3 bases: TGTGCCAGTAGCAGAACGGGGGCAGTCCGCGAGCAGTACGTC.

The V gene is TRBV12-3 or TRBV12-4, the J gene TRBJ1-6; the D is unclear. This CDR3 region has 13 residues. With 5 bases removed from V and 7 bases from J, the gap between germline ends came to 9 bases. The CDR3, as DNA: TGTGCCAGCAGTCCGTACACGAATTCACCCCTCCACTTT. This encodes CASSPYTNSPLHF.

V gene TRBV25-1 combines with J gene TRBJ1-5; TRBD1 is a possible D gene (5 bases). This CDR3 contains 14 residues. V was trimmed by 1 base and J by 7 bases, leaving 11 bases between them. Germline CDR1 and CDR2: MGHDK and SYGVNS. The CDR3 sequence: CASSEWGEGQPQHF. In DNA, the CDR3 is TGTGCCAGCAGTGAATGGGGGGAGGGCCAGCCCCAGCATTTT.

This chain uses TRBV20-1 with TRBJ2-5, with 7 bases that match TRBD2. This CDR3 has 14 residues. Trimming took 0 bases from V and 7 from J; bases not matched to a gene: 8. Germline-derived CDR1 and CDR2 are DFQATT and SNEGSKA (reference sequence). CDR3 residues: CSARDLAEGGTQYF. CDR3 in DNA: TGCAGTGCTAGAGATCTAGCGGAGGGCGGGACCCAGTACTTC.

This CDR3 reads CASSHKVSGGSTDTQYF. CDR3 nucleotides: TGCGCCAGCAGCCACAAGGTGAGCGGGGGTAGCACAGATACGCAGTATTTT. J is TRBJ2-3 and V is TRBV4-1; 8 bases fit TRBD2. Germline V lookup: CDR1 MGHRA, CDR2 YSYEKL. This CDR3 is 17 amino acids long. The junction had 8 bases not matched to a gene; V was cut back by 3 bases and J by 0 bases.

A few counts support this clonotype. V and J are TRBV29-1 and TRBJ2-1; D uncertain. V was cut by 3 bases and J by 6 bases, with 15 bases left in between. The germline V gene encodes CDR1 SQVTM and CDR2 ANQGSEA. The CDR3 consists of 14 residues. CDR3 protein: CSVDGTARPNEQFF. The DNA for the CDR3 is TGCAGCGTTGACGGAACAGCCCGCCCCAATGAGCAGTTCTTC.

The chain recombines TRBV12-3 or TRBV12-4 with TRBJ2-7, with 10 bases identical to TRBD2. The ends lost 2 bases at V and 6 bases at J; junction bases unmatched: 1. The CDR3 sequence is 13 residues long. CDR3 residues: CASSLSGGAEQYF. The CDR3 region has the DNA TGTGCCAGCAGTTTAAGCGGGGGGGCCGAGCAGTACTTC.

This chain connects TRBV5-1 to TRBJ2-7; D gene ambiguous. Germline lookup yields CDR1 SGHRS and CDR2 YFSETQ. V was cut by 5 bases and J by 0 bases, with 12 bases left in between. This CDR3 contains 14 residues. The CDR3 loop reads CASRGSSLSYEQYF. The DNA of the CDR3 is TGCGCCAGCAGGGGCTCGTCCCTCTCCTACGAGCAGTACTTC.

This sequence joins TRBV18 and TRBJ1-3; D is possibly TRBD1 (5 bases). V was shortened by 4 bases and J by 2 bases, with 12 bases between the two germline ends. This CDR3 is built from 15 residues. The germline CDR1 and CDR2 sequences are KGHSH and LQKENI. CDR3 DNA: TGTGCCAGCTCACAGGGAGAGGGGCCTGGAAACACCATATATTTT. Protein product: CASSQGEGPGNTIYF.

This clonotype was observed a handful of times. This chain uses TRBV7-9 with TRBJ2-5; TRBD1 matches 8 bases. This CDR3 spans 15 amino acids. With 5 bases clipped from V and 2 bases from J, the junction kept 7 bases outside the gene matches. Germline V gene sequence: CDR1 SEHNR, CDR2 FQNEAQ (reference sequence). Written as DNA, the CDR3 is TGTGCCAGCAGCAGACAGGGGAGGACACAAGAGACCCAGTACTTC. Translation: CASSRQGRTQETQYF. Using reference TRBV7-9 and TRBJ2-5 for the parts outside the CDR3, the full variable domain is DTGVSQNPRHKITKRGQNVTFRCDPISEHNRLYWYRQTLGQGPEFLTYFQNEAQLEKSRLLSDRFSAERPKGSFSTLEIQRTEQGDSAMYLCASSRQGRTQETQYFGPGTRLLVL.

This clonotype has at least ten counts. V is TRBV18 and J is TRBJ1-2, with a tentative D call TRBD1 (6 bases). The germline V gene encodes CDR1 KGHSH and CDR2 LQKENI. V lost 3 bases and J 4 bases, leaving 6 bases between the germline ends. This CDR3 has 12 residues. The CDR3 region is CASSPDSYGYTF. CDR3 DNA sequence: TGTGCCAGCTCACCGGACAGCTATGGCTACACCTTC.

The gene calls are TRBV5-6 and TRBJ2-3; D might be TRBD2 (5 bases). The CDR3 spans 16 residues. V lost 3 bases to trimming and J lost 6 bases, with 20 bases between them. The germline CDR1 and CDR2 sequences are SGHDT and YYEEEE. The CDR3 DNA follows: TGTGCCAGCAGCTACCCCCTAGCCGGGTGGAGGGATACGCAGTATTTT. Amino acids: CASSYPLAGWRDTQYF.

The rearrangement links TRBV24-1 to TRBJ1-1, with D possibly TRBD1 on 5 matching bases. This CDR3 is 14 amino acids long. The V end lost 5 bases, the J end lost 4 bases, and 13 bases lay between the germline ends. Looked up from germline, CDR1 is KGHDR and CDR2 is SFDVKD. The CDR3 DNA follows: TGTGCCACCAGTGTTGGAGGGGCGGGCACTGAAGCTTTCTTT. Amino acids: CATSVGGAGTEAFF.

The chain has TRBV6-2 or TRBV6-3 and TRBJ2-5, with D possibly matching TRBD2 (5 bases). V was pared by 2 bases and J by 7 bases, with 11 bases between. This CDR3 spans 13 amino acids. CDR1 is MNHEY, CDR2 SVGEGT, per germline. The CDR3: CASSYDYPRTQYF. The CDR3 DNA reads as TGTGCCAGCAGTTACGACTACCCTAGGACCCAGTACTTC.

This sequence joins TRBV7-2 and TRBJ2-3; D ambiguous. The germline V gene has CDR1 SGHTA and CDR2 FQGNSA. The V end was cut by 1 base, the J end by 6 bases, with 11 bases between. The CDR3 consists of 14 residues. CDR3 amino acids: CASSLGIMPDTQYF. The CDR3, as DNA: TGTGCCAGCAGCTTAGGGATTATGCCGGATACGCAGTATTTT.

The V and J genes are TRBV2 and TRBJ1-2; 7 bases align to TRBD1. Per germline, CDR1 SNHLY and CDR2 FYNNEI. V dropped 8 bases and J dropped 6; count of bases not matched to a gene: 12. The CDR3 has 14 amino acids. The DNA for the CDR3 is TGTGCCAGCCTAAAAAGGGGACAGTCGGATGGCTACACCTTC. Translation gives CASLKRGQSDGYTF.

This clonotype was recorded a few times. The chain couples TRBV4-1 to TRBJ1-5; no clear D gene. Per germline, CDR1 MGHRA and CDR2 YSYEKL. Trimming removed 4 bases at V and 1 base at J, with 11 bases between. The length of the CDR3 is 15 residues. CDR3 in DNA: TGCGCCAGCAGCCCCCTAGGGCTGAGCAATCAGCCCCAGCATTTT. Residues: CASSPLGLSNQPQHF.

This rearrangement joins TRBV3-1 to TRBJ2-3; tentative D call: TRBD2 (5 bases). V was shortened by 4 bases and J by 3 bases, with 23 bases between the two germline ends. The CDR3 is 18 amino acids. Germline V gene sequence: CDR1 LGHDT, CDR2 YNNKEL (reference sequence). CDR3 coding DNA: TGTGCCAGCAGCCTACTACCTCACGGGGTTGGGTGGACAGATACGCAGTATTTT. Its protein product is CASSLLPHGVGWTDTQYF.

There are many counts of this clonotype. The J gene is TRBJ1-5, the V gene TRBV6-5; 7 bases fit TRBD1. The germline V gene has CDR1 MNHEY and CDR2 SVGAGI. The CDR3 has 15 amino acids. Trimming cost V 6 bases and J 0 bases; bases outside gene matches: 5. The CDR3 region has the DNA TGTGCCAGCAGCAGACAGGGATATAGCAATCAGCCCCAGCATTTT. This codes for CASSRQGYSNQPQHF.

In this sample, this clonotype turned up a few times. V and J are TRBV7-2 and TRBJ2-1, with TRBD2 identical over 7 bases. Per the germline V gene, CDR1 is SGHTA and CDR2 is FQGNSA. Germline trimming cut 4 bases from V and 7 bases from J; bases unmatched to any gene: 7. The CDR3 extends over 14 amino acids. The CDR3, as DNA: TGTGCCAGCAGCTCCCCCCGGACTAGTAATGAGCAGTTCTTC. Translated: CASSSPRTSNEQFF.

The rearrangement links TRBV29-1 to TRBJ1-1; no clear D. This CDR3 contains 11 residues. The germline V gene has CDR1 SQVTM and CDR2 ANQGSEA. Trimming stripped 1 base from V and 10 bases from J, with 10 bases between. The CDR3 is CSVEGPGVAFF. Written as DNA, the CDR3 is TGCAGCGTTGAAGGCCCGGGTGTAGCTTTCTTT.

The rearrangement uses TRBV7-2 and TRBJ2-5; possible D gene TRBD2, 6 bases. CDR3 length: 13 amino acids. In germline, CDR1 is SGHTA, CDR2 FQGNSA. The V end lost 4 bases, the J end lost 5 bases, and 11 bases lay between the germline ends. Written as DNA, the CDR3 is TGTGCCAGCAGCTCCCTACTAGCCGAGACCCAGTACTTC. Amino acids: CASSSLLAETQYF.

The gene calls are TRBV5-1 and TRBJ2-5; D gene unclear. This CDR3 has 13 amino acids. CDR1 SGHRS and CDR2 YFSETQ come from the germline V gene. V was trimmed by 1 base and J by 5 bases, leaving 9 bases between them. CDR3 DNA: TGCGCCAGCAGCTTGATCCCTGCGGAGACCCAGTACTTC. As protein: CASSLIPAETQYF. Complete variable domain (other parts from reference TRBV5-1 and TRBJ2-5): KAGVTQTPRYLIKTRGQQVTLSCSPISGHRSVSWYQQTPGQGLQFLFEYFSETQRNKGNFPGRFSGRQFSNSRSEMNVSTLELGDSALYLCASSLIPAETQYFGPGTRLLVL.

This clonotype was recorded a few times. CDR3 sequence: CSARSPGRRGDSPLHF. For the CDR3, the DNA is TGCAGTGCTAGGAGCCCTGGACGGAGGGGGGATTCACCCCTCCACTTT. This rearrangement joins TRBV20-1 to TRBJ1-6; possible D gene TRBD1, 6 bases. The length of the CDR3 is 16 residues. The V end was cut by 3 bases, the J end by 8 bases, with 20 bases between. Germline V gene lookup returns CDR1 DFQATT and CDR2 SNEGSKA (reference sequence).

This clonotype was detected a few times. The rearrangement joins TRBV7-8 to TRBJ1-5, with D possibly being TRBD1 (5 bases). CDR3 length: 15 residues. Germline V gene lookup returns CDR1 SGHVS and CDR2 FQNEAQ. V lost 5 bases, J lost 4 bases, and 15 bases lay in between. Here the CDR3 reads CASSPWDGTNQPQHF. CDR3 DNA: TGTGCCAGCAGCCCGTGGGACGGAACTAATCAGCCCCAGCATTTT.

In its sample, this clonotype was seen a few times. The genes are TRBV6-5 and TRBJ2-3; 9 bases map to TRBD1. V shed 6 bases and J 3 bases; nucleotides not matched to a gene: 10. The CDR3 spans 16 residues. CDR1 MNHEY and CDR2 SVGAGI come from the germline V gene. Written as DNA, the CDR3 is TGTGCCAGCAGCCCCCGGGGACAGGGTTTGACAGATACGCAGTATTTT. Protein sequence: CASSPRGQGLTDTQYF.